This TCR beta chain came from a study of blood T cell repertoires in COVID-19. Study background: PBMCs, B-cell-depleted T cells, or T cells were the source of the cDNA or gDNA that made up the material.

This clone came up a few times. Germline V gene lookup returns CDR1 SGHRS and CDR2 YFSETQ. The V end lost 1 base, the J end lost 2 bases, and 15 bases lay between the germline ends. The CDR3 runs to 16 residues. Original processing notes: Counts of nucleated cells, estimated from reference gene primer amplification, were obtained. Assay used: immunoSEQ multiplex PCR; TCRdb lists only in-frame clones, some missing. The V and J calls and clone size were taken over from that table, and D and trimming were inferred from the DNA. The sample has about 250,000 clones, 87% seen once. The origin of this receptor is a man aged 18 to 29 with active or convalescent COVID-19. V is TRBV5-1 and J is TRBJ1-2; weak D call: TRBD1 (5 bases). Sequencing input: peripheral blood. DNA of the CDR3: TGCGCCAGCAGCTTGACCCCTGACAGAGAAAACTATGGCTACACCTTC. This translates into CASSLTPDRENYGYTF.